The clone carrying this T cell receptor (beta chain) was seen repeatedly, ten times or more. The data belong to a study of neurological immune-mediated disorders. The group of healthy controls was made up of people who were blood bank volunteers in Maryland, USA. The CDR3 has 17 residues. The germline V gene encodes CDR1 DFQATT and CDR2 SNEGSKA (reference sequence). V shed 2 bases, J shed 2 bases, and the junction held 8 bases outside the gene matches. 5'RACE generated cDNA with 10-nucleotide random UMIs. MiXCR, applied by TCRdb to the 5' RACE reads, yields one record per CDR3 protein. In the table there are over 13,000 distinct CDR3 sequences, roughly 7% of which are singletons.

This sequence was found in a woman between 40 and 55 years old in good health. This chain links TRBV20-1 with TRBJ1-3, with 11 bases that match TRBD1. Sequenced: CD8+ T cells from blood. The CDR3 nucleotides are TGCAGTGCTAGACCTTACCGGGACAGGGGGACTGGAAACACCATATATTTT. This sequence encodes CSARPYRDRGTGNTIYF.